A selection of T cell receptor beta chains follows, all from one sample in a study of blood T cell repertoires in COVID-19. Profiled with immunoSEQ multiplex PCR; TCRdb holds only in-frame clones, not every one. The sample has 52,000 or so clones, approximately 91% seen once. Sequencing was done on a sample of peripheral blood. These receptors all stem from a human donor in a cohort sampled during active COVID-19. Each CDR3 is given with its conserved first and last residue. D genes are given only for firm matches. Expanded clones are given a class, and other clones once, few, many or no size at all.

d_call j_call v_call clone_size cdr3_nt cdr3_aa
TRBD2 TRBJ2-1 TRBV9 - TGTGCCAGCAGCATCGGTACGGGGGGGCTTTCCTACAATGAGCAGTTCTTC CASSIGTGGLSYNEQFF
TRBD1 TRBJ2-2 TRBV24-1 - TGTGCCACCAGTGACCACGACAGGGCCGGGGAGCTGTTTTTT CATSDHDRAGELFF
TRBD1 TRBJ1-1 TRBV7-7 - TGTGCTAGCAGCCCTTATTCGGGACAGGTGAACACTGAAGCTTTCTTT CASSPYSGQVNTEAFF
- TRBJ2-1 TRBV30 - TGTGCCTGGAGTGCCGATCGACTAGGCCAGCAGTTCTTC CAWSADRLGQQFF
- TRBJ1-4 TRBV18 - TGTGCCAGCTCACCACCGGAGGCTTTGGGTGAAAAACTGTTTTTT CASSPPEALGEKLFF
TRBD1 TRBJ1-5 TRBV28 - TGTGCCAGCAGTCCTCGACAGGGTAGCAATCAGCCCCAGCATTTT CASSPRQGSNQPQHF
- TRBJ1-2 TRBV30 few TGTGCCTGGAGTCTCCTTGGGGCCCGGGGGGACTATGGCTACACCTTC CAWSLLGARGDYGYTF
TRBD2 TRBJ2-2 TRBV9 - TGTGCCAGCAGCCCCCTAGCGGGAGGACGAACCGGGGAGCTGTTTTTT CASSPLAGGRTGELFF
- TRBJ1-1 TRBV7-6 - TGTGCCAGCAGCTTGCGCAGGGATGACACTGAAGCTTTCTTT CASSLRRDDTEAFF
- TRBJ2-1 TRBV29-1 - TGCAGCGTTGACGGGTCGGACCCGGGGTACAATGAGCAGTTCTTC CSVDGSDPGYNEQFF
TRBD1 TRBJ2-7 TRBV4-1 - TGCGCCAGCAGCCAGGACAGGGAGGCCCGCTACGAGCAGTACTTC CASSQDREARYEQYF
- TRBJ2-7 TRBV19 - TGTGCCAGTAGTCCCCAGACAGTCTCCTACGAGCAGTACTTC CASSPQTVSYEQYF
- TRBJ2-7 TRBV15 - TGTGCCACCAGCAGCCTGGGGCAGGGTCCCCCCTACGAGCAGTACTTC CATSSLGQGPPYEQYF
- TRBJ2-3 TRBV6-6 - TGTGCCAGCAGCAGCGAGTATGGGTCGGTAGATACGCAGTATTTT CASSSEYGSVDTQYF
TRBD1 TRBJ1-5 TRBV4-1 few TGCGCCAGCAGCCTATGGGGACAGGGGAGCAATCAGCCCCAGCATTTT CASSLWGQGSNQPQHF
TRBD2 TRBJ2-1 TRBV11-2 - TGTGCCAGCAGCCTACGGACTAGCGGCTACAATGAGCAGTTCTTC CASSLRTSGYNEQFF
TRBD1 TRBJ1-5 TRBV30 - TGTGCCTCCGCGCAGGGGGCTTGGCAGCCCCAGCATTTT CASAQGAWQPQHF
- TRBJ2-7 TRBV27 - TGTGCCAGCAGTTTAAGAGGCTACGAGCAGTACTTC CASSLRGYEQYF
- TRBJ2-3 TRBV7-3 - TGTGCCAGCAGCTTAATATACACAGATACGCAGTATTTT CASSLIYTDTQYF
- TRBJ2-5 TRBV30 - TGTGCCTGTACAGGGTTGGAGACCCAGTACTTC CACTGLETQYF
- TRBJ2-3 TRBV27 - TGTGCCAGCAGTTTACGGGGTACGGGTATTAGCAGGGATACGCAGTATTTT CASSLRGTGISRDTQYF
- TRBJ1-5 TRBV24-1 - TGTGCCACCCAATCCGGGGGGGAAGGCAATCAGCCCCAGCATTTT CATQSGGEGNQPQHF
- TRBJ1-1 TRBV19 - TGTGCCAGTAGTATGGGATTGGACAGGAACACTGAAGCTTTCTTT CASSMGLDRNTEAFF
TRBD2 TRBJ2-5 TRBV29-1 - TGCAGCGGTAGCGGGAGTTGGGAGACCCAGTACTTC CSGSGSWETQYF
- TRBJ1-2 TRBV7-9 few TGTGCCAGCAGCTTCCCCAGCTATGGCTACACCTTC CASSFPSYGYTF
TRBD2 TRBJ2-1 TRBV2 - TGTGCCAGCAGCTTAGCGGGGGTTGGCAATGAGCAGTTCTTC CASSLAGVGNEQFF
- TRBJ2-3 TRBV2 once TGTGCCAGCAGGGTCCCGGGGATTAATACGCAGTATTTT CASRVPGINTQYF
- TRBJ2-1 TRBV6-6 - TGTGCCAGCAGTAAGGGAGCAAACAATGAGCAGTTCTTC CASSKGANNEQFF
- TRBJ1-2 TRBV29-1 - TGCAGCGACGCCGGGCCTAAGGGAGGTGGCTACACCTTC CSDAGPKGGGYTF
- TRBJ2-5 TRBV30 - TGTGCCTGGAGTGTTGACAAGCAAGAGACCCAGTACTTC CAWSVDKQETQYF
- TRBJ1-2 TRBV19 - TGTGCCAGTAGTATAGATAGCCAGACCTATGGCTACACCTTC CASSIDSQTYGYTF
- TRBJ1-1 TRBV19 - TGTGCCAGTAGTGAGCAGGGGTACACTGAAGCTTTCTTT CASSEQGYTEAFF
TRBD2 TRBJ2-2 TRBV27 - TGTGCCAGCAGTGACTTCAGGGCCGGGAGGGGGATCAACACCGGGGAGCTGTTTTTT CASSDFRAGRGINTGELFF
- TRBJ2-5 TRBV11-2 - TGTGCCAGCAGCTATTCGACTCCGCAGTACTTC CASSYSTPQYF
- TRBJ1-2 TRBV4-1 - TGCGCCAGCAGTCGACTTGGACAGTCCTATGGCTACACCTTC CASSRLGQSYGYTF
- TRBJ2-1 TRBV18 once TGTGCCAGCTCACCTTCGATCGGACAGGAGCAGTTCTTC CASSPSIGQEQFF
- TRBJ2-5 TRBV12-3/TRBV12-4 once TGTGCCAGCAGGCTGGGACTTGAAGAGACCCAGTACTTC CASRLGLEETQYF
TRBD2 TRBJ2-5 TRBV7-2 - TGTGCCAGCAGCTTAGGGCGGGGAGGGGAGACCCAGTACTTC CASSLGRGGETQYF
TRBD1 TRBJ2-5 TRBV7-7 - TGTGCCAGCAGCTTGGGGACAGGGGGAGGAGAGACCCAGTACTTC CASSLGTGGGETQYF
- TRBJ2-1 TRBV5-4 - TGTGCCAGCAGCTTGGTCCCCGGGGAGCAGTTCTTC CASSLVPGEQFF
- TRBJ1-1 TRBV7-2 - TGTGCCAGCAGCTTATACGGGGGGAACACTGAAGCTTTCTTT CASSLYGGNTEAFF
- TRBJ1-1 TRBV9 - TGTGCCAGCAGCTCCCGAGCCGTTTTCTTT CASSSRAVFF
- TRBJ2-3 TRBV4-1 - TGCGCCAGCAGCCCGAGGGGGGATACGCAGTATTTT CASSPRGDTQYF
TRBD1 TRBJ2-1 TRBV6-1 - TGTGCCAGCAGTGAGGGGACAGGGATTTTCAATGAGCAGTTCTTC CASSEGTGIFNEQFF
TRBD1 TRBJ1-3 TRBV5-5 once TGTGCCAGCAGCGCCAGCCCCCAGGGGGTCTCTGGAAACACCATATATTTT CASSASPQGVSGNTIYF
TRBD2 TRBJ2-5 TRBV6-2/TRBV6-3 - TGTGCCAGCAGTTACCCGGGGACTAGCATCAAGACCCAGTACTTC CASSYPGTSIKTQYF
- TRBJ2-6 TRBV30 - TGTGCCTGGAGCCTTGGGGCCAACGTCCTGACTTTC CAWSLGANVLTF
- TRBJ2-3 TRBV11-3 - TGTGCCAGCAGCGTTAGCGGTGGCACAGATACGCAGTATTTT CASSVSGGTDTQYF
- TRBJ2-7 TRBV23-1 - TGCGCCAGCCACGCCGGGACAAAAGGCTACGAGCAGTACTTC CASHAGTKGYEQYF
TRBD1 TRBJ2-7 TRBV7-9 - TGTGCCAGCAGAGCAGGGACAGGGTCCTACGAGCAGTACTTC CASRAGTGSYEQYF
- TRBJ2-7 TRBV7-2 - TGTGCCAGCAGCTATCGAAGCTCAAACTACGAGCAGTACTTC CASSYRSSNYEQYF
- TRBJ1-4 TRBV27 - TGTGCCAGCAGTTTAGGGAGGGTAGTGGCTAATGAAAAACTGTTTTTT CASSLGRVVANEKLFF
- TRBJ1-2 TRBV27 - TGTGCCAGCAGTTCAGGGGTTGGCTATGGCTACACCTTC CASSSGVGYGYTF